This T cell receptor (beta chain) stems from a study of blood T cell repertoires in COVID-19. About the study: Samples came from the United States, Italy and Spain, spanning acute and convalescent COVID-19. Sources were T cells, B-cell-depleted T cells, or PBMCs; the material itself was cDNA or gDNA.

Source study methods: Nucleated cell number was recorded as an estimate derived from reference gene primer amplification. TCRdb's copy holds only in-frame clones and misses some; the assay was immunoSEQ multiplex PCR. V, J and clone size are those of that table, while D and trimming were read from the DNA. The sample carries some 200,000 clones, approximately 90% recorded once. This CDR3 comprises 13 residues. Looked up from germline, CDR1 is SNHLY and CDR2 is FYNNEI. V gave up 7 bases and J gave up 5 bases, with 14 bases separating them. The clonotype comes from a woman aged 18-29 years who had recovered from COVID-19. The V gene is TRBV2, the J gene TRBJ1-2; D remains ambiguous. The sequencing input was peripheral blood. The CDR3 is CASIRENSYGYTF. The CDR3 DNA sequence: TGTGCCAGCATCCGGGAGAATTCTTATGGCTACACCTTC.